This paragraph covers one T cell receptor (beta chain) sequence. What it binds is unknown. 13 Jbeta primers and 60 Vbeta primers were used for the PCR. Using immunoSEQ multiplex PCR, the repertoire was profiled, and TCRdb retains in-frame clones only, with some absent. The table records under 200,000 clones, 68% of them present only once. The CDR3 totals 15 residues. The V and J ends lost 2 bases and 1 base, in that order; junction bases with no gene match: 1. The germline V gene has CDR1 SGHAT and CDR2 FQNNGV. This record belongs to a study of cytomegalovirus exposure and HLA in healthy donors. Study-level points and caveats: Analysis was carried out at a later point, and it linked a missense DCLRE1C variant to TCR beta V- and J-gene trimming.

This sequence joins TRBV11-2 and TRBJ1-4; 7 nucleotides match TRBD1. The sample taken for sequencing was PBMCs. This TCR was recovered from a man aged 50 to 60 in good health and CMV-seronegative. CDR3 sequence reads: CASSLNRGTNEKLFF. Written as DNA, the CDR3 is TGTGCCAGCAGCTTAAACAGGGGAACTAATGAAAAACTGTTTTTT.